Described below is a single T cell receptor beta chain sequence and its context. The antigen is undetermined. This entry is derived from a study of blood T cells in healthy people across ages. Alongside a J-beta primer mix, a sample-barcoded 5' primer served in a second PCR lasting about 7 to 11 cycles. TCRdb reanalysed the 5' RACE reads using MiXCR and keeps one entry per CDR3 protein. The top ten clones hold around 3.6% of a sample with 750,000 to 850,000 distinct CDR3 sequences, around 25% of them seen once. RNA extraction gave at least 5.5 micrograms of total RNA per sample. CDR3 length equals 15 residues. CDR1 and CDR2 from the germline V gene are LGHNA and YSLEER. Regarding the study as a whole: For the donors, CMV status was unknown and possibly confounded expanded clonotype changes.

The same specimen was also included in a second study, on T cells of mothers and their children. That source adds: Approximately 3 million TCR beta reads per child versus over 9 million per mother. In unrelated and related pairs, TCR recombination output is shaped in a similar way by thymic selection.

The sequenced sample consisted of blood. This chain joins TRBV4-3 and TRBJ2-5; 7 positions match TRBD1. TRBJ2-1 matches the DNA end more closely, so the J call is doubtful. The clonotype originates from a boy between 10 and 17 years old in good health. CDR3 in DNA: TGCGCCAGCAGCCAAGAAAGACACAGGGGCGATGAGCAGTTCTTC. Protein sequence: CASSQERHRGDEQFF.